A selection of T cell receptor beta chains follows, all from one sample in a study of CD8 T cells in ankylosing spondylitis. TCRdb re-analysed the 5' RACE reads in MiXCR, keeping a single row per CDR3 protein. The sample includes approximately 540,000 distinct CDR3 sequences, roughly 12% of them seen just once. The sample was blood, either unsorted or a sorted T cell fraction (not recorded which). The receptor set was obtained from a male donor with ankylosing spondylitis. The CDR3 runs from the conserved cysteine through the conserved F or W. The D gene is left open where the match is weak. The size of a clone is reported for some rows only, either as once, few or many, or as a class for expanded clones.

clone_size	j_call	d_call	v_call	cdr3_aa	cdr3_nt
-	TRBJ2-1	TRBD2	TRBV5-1	CASSLATSGNNEQFF	TGCGCCAGCAGCTTGGCTACTAGCGGGAACAATGAGCAGTTCTTC
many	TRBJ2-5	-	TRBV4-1	CASSQDSKGQETQYF	TGCGCCAGCAGCCAAGATTCCAAGGGACAAGAGACCCAGTACTTC
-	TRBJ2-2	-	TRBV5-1	CASSLGPGGELFF	TGCGCCAGCAGCTTGGGCCCAGGCGGGGAGCTGTTTTTT
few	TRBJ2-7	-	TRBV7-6	CASSRTGLLYEQYF	TGTGCCAGCAGCCGGACAGGACTACTCTACGAGCAGTACTTC
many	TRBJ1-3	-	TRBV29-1	CSVAGGAFGGNTIYF	TGCAGCGTTGCCGGGGGCGCGTTCGGAGGAAACACCATATATTTT
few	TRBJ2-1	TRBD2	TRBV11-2	CASSFWTSGRRNEQFF	TGTGCCAGCAGCTTCTGGACTAGCGGGAGGCGGAATGAGCAGTTCTTC
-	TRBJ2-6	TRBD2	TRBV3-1	CASSQVGEGGANVLTF	TGTGCCAGCAGCCAAGTGGGGGAGGGAGGGGCCAACGTCCTGACTTTC
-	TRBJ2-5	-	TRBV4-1	CASSQNLFGVARQETQYF	TGCGCCAGCAGCCAAAATCTTTTTGGTGTAGCACGCCAAGAGACCCAGTACTTC
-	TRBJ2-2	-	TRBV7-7	CASSPPASGNTGELFF	TGTGCCAGCAGCCCCCCGGCATCGGGCAACACCGGGGAGCTGTTTTTT
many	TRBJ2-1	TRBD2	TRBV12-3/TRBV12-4	CASSLGPGLAGGDEQFF	TGTGCCAGCAGTTTAGGCCCGGGACTAGCGGGAGGCGATGAGCAGTTCTTC
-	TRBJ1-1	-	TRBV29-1	CSVEDDSNTEAFF	TGCAGCGTTGAAGATGACTCGAACACTGAAGCTTTCTTT
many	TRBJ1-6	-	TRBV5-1	CASSPHPEVVNSPLHF	TGCGCCAGCAGCCCACACCCCGAAGTAGTGAATTCACCCCTCCACTTT
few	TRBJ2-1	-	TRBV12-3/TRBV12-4	CASSPQLF	TGTGCCAGCAGCCCACAGCTCTTC
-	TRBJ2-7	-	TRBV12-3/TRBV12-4	CASSLQSSYEQYF	TGTGCCAGCAGTCTTCAAAGCTCCTACGAGCAGTACTTC
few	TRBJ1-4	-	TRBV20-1	CSARDRTLDEKLFF	TGCAGTGCTAGAGATAGGACACTCGATGAAAAACTGTTTTTT
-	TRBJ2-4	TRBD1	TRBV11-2	CASSLGGDRGAKNIQYF	TGTGCCAGCAGCTTAGGAGGGGACAGGGGAGCCAAAAACATTCAGTACTTC
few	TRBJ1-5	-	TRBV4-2	CASSQQRGSNSNQPQHF	TGTGCCAGCAGCCAGCAGAGAGGGAGCAATAGCAATCAGCCCCAGCATTTT
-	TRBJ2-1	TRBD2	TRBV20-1	CSARDLAGGSYNEQFF	TGCAGTGCTAGAGATCTTGCGGGAGGTTCCTACAATGAGCAGTTCTTC